This record concerns one T cell receptor beta chain sequence. The method was immunoSEQ multiplex PCR; TCRdb's version includes in-frame clones alone and lacks a portion of them. The sample carries approximately 250,000 clones, 75% to 90% recorded once. This entry belongs to a study of blood T cell repertoires in COVID-19. As for the study in general: The United States, Italy and Spain were the sources of the acute and convalescent COVID-19 samples.

Germline trimming cut 3 bases from V and 7 bases from J; bases unmatched to any gene: 14. CDR3 size: 19 residues. The germline V gene has CDR1 SGDLS and CDR2 YYNGEE. Sequenced input: PBMCs or T cells enriched from blood (not recorded which). This clonotype was obtained from a woman under 40 with acute COVID-19. The chain uses TRBV9 and TRBJ2-1; 15 bases match TRBD2. The CDR3 coding sequence is TGTGCCAGCAGCGCCCGAGGACTAGCGGGAGGGCCGAACAGGAATGAGCAGTTCTTC. As protein: CASSARGLAGGPNRNEQFF.